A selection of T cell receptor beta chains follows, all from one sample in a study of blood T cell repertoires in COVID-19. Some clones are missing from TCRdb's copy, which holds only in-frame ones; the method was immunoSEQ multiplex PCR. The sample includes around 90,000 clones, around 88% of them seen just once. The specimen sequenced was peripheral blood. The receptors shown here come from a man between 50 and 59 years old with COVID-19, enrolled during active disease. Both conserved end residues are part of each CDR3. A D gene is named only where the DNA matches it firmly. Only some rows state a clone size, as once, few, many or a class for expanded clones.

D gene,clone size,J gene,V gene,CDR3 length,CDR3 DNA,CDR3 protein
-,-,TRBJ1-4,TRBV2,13,TGTGCCAGCAGTGGACAGACGAGAGAAAAACTGTTTTTT,CASSGQTREKLFF
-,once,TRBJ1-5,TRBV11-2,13,TGTGCCAGCAGCTTATCGGCGGATCAGCCCCAGCATTTT,CASSLSADQPQHF
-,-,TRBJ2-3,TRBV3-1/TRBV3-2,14,TGTGCCAGCAGCCAAGGAACTCGCACAGATACGCAGTATTTT,CASSQGTRTDTQYF
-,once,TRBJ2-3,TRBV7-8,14,TGTGCCAGCAGCCCTAGTGTGCACACAGATACGCAGTATTTT,CASSPSVHTDTQYF
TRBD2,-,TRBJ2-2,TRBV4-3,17,TGCGCCAGCAGCCAAGAAGGACTAGCGGGGATCACCGGGGAGCTGTTTTTT,CASSQEGLAGITGELFF
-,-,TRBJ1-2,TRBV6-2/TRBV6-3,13,TGTGCCAGCAGTTACTCTTGGGCCCATGGCTACACCTTC,CASSYSWAHGYTF
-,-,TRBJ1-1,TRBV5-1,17,TGCGCCAGCAGCTTCCCCCTCAACGCGGGGGCGCGAACTGAAGCTTTCTTT,CASSFPLNAGARTEAFF
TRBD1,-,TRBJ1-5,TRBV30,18,TGTGCCTGGAGTAGCCGGGACAGGGTCGGTCAGAGCAATCAGCCCCAGCATTTT,CAWSSRDRVGQSNQPQHF
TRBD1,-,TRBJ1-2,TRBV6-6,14,TGTGCCAGCTGGCTGAGGACAGGGAACTATGGCTACACCTTC,CASWLRTGNYGYTF
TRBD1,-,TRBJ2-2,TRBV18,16,TGTGCCAGCTCACTTACTCCGGACAGGGACACCGGGGAGCTGTTTTTT,CASSLTPDRDTGELFF
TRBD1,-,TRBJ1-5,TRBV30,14,TGTGCCTGGAGTGGGACAGGGGGGAGTCAGCCCCAGCATTTT,CAWSGTGGSQPQHF
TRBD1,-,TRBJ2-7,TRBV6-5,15,TGTGCCAGCAGTACCAAGACAGGGGGCAAGAGCGAGCAGTACTTC,CASSTKTGGKSEQYF
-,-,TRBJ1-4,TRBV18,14,TGTGCCAGCTCACCACCTAGTCTCGGTGAAAAACTGTTTTTT,CASSPPSLGEKLFF
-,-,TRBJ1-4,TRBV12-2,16,TGTGCAAGTCGCTTAGCGTGTTGGACAGGGAATGAAAAACTGTTTTTT,CASRLACWTGNEKLFF
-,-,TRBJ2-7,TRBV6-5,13,TGTGCCAGCAGAAGAGAGGGGGACTACGAGCAGTACTTC,CASRREGDYEQYF
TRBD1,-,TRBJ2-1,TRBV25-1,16,TGTGCCAGCAGTGGAACCGGGACAGGGGTGGTCAATGAGCAGTTCTTC,CASSGTGTGVVNEQFF
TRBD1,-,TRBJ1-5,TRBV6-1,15,TGTGCCAGCAGTGAACACAGGGGAAGCAATCAGCCCCAGCATTTT,CASSEHRGSNQPQHF
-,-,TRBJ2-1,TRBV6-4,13,TGTGCCAGCAGTGACCAACCGACTAGTTCCCAGTTCTTC,CASSDQPTSSQFF
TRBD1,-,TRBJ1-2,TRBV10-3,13,TGTGCCATCAGTGCGACAGGGGACTATGGCTACACCTTC,CAISATGDYGYTF
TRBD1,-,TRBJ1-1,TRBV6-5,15,TGTGCCAGCAGTTACTCGGGACAGATGAACACTGAAGCTTTCTTT,CASSYSGQMNTEAFF
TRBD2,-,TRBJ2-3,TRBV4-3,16,TGCGCCAGCAGCCAGTATAGCGGGGGGAGCACAGATACGCAGTATTTT,CASSQYSGGSTDTQYF
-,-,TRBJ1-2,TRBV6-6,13,TGTGCCAGCAGTCTGGAGGGGGGGTATGGCTACACCTTC,CASSLEGGYGYTF
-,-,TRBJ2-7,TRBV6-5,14,TGTGCCAGCAGCCACCGGGACATAGCCTACGAGCAGTACTTC,CASSHRDIAYEQYF
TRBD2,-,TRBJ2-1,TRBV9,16,TGTGCCAGCAGCGTAGTCGGCGGGGGGGCAAACAATGAGCAGTTCTTC,CASSVVGGGANNEQFF
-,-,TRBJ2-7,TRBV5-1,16,TGCGCCAGCAGCTCATACACTACAGGGAACTCCTACGAGCAGTACTTC,CASSSYTTGNSYEQYF
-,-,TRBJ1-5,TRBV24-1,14,TGTGCCACCAGTGATCTGGGCAGTTATCAGCCCCAGCATTTT,CATSDLGSYQPQHF
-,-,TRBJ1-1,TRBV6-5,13,TGTGCCAGCAGCGGGGCGCGGGGCACTGAAGCTTTCTTT,CASSGARGTEAFF
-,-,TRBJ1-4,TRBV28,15,TGTGCCAGCAGGGTCGAAACAGGGTGGAATGAAAAACTGTTTTTT,CASRVETGWNEKLFF
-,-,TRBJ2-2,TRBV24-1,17,TGTGCCACCAGTGACATGCCTAGGGGGGGCCCTACCGGGGAGCTGTTTTTT,CATSDMPRGGPTGELFF
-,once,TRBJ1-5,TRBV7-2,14,TGTGCCAGCAGCTACAGGGTTAGCAATCAGCCCCAGCATTTT,CASSYRVSNQPQHF
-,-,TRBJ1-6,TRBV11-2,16,TGTGCCAGCAGCTTAGCTTCGACAGCCTATAATTCACCCCTCCACTTT,CASSLASTAYNSPLHF
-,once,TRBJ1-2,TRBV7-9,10,TGTGCCAGCGCCGGTCGTGGCTACACCTTC,CASAGRGYTF
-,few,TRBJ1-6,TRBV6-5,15,TGTGCCAGCAGTTCAACCGGGACTGTTAATTCACCCCTCCACTTT,CASSSTGTVNSPLHF
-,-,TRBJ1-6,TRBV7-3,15,TGTGCCAGCAGCACACAGGGAGGGGGTAATTCACCCCTCCACTTT,CASSTQGGGNSPLHF
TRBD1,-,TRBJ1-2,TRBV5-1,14,TGCGCCAGCAGCCCCGGGACAGGGGGCGATGGCTACACCTTC,CASSPGTGGDGYTF
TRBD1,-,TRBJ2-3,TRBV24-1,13,TGTGCCACCAGTGACCCAGGGGGTCTGACGCAGTATTTT,CATSDPGGLTQYF
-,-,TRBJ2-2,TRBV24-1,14,TGTGCCACCAGTGATGGGGGGATCACCGGGGAGCTGTTTTTT,CATSDGGITGELFF
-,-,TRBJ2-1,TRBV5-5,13,TGTGCCAGCAGCCTAACAGGGCACAATGAGCAGTTCTTC,CASSLTGHNEQFF
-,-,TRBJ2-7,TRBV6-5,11,TGTGCCAGCGGCCGGGGTGGCGAGCAGTACTTC,CASGRGGEQYF
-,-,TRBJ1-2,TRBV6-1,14,TGTGCCAGCAGTGAAGCGGGCGGGATCTATGGCTACACCTTC,CASSEAGGIYGYTF
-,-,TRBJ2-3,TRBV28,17,TGTGCCAGCAGTTCTCGCTGGGGGACATCTAGCACAGATACGCAGTATTTT,CASSSRWGTSSTDTQYF
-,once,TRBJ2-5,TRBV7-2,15,TGTGCCAGCAGCTTAGTTGCCGCAGGGAAAGAGACCCAGTACTTC,CASSLVAAGKETQYF
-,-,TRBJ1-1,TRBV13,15,TGTGCCAGCAGCCGTGCGGGAGGGGGGAACACTGAAGCTTTCTTT,CASSRAGGGNTEAFF
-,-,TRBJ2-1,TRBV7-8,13,TGTGCCAGCAGCCCAGGACAGCACAATGAGCAGTTCTTC,CASSPGQHNEQFF
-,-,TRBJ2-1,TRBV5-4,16,TGTGCCAGCAATCCCGGGGTTGGGACTCGGGCGCATGAGCAGTTCTTC,CASNPGVGTRAHEQFF
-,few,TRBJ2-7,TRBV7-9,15,TGTGCCAGCAGCTTCGCGGGGGCTTTCTCCTACGAGCAGTACTTC,CASSFAGAFSYEQYF
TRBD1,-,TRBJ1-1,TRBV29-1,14,TGCAGCACCAGCCGGGACAGGGCTGGCACTGAAGCTTTCTTT,CSTSRDRAGTEAFF
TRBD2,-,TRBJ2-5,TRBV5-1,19,TGCGCCAGCAGCGTCGGTAGCAATCTCAAAGCGGGGAGCCAAGAGACCCAGTACTTC,CASSVGSNLKAGSQETQYF
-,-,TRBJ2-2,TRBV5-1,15,TGCGCCAGCAGCTTGGGGGGCCAGGACACCGGGGAGCTGTTTTTT,CASSLGGQDTGELFF
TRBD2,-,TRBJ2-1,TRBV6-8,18,TGTGCCAGCAGAAGACTAGCGGGGGGCCGGAGCTCCTACAATGAGCAGTTCTTC,CASRRLAGGRSSYNEQFF
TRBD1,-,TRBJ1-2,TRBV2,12,TGTGCCAGATTACAGGGGGCTGGTGGCTACACCTTC,CARLQGAGGYTF
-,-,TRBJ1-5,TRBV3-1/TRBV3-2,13,TGTGCCAGCAGCCAAATGCTAAGTCAGCCCCAGCATTTT,CASSQMLSQPQHF
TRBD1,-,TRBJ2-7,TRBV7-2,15,TGTGCCAGCAGCAACGATAGAGGGGGCTTCTACGAGCAGTACTTC,CASSNDRGGFYEQYF
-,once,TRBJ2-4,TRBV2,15,TGTGCCACCACACAGGGTCTTCTAGCCAAAAACATTCAGTACTTC,CATTQGLLAKNIQYF
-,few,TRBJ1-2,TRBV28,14,TGTGCCAGCAGTGAAGGGGGAGTCGGCTATGGCTACACCTTC,CASSEGGVGYGYTF